This T cell receptor (beta chain) is drawn from a study of T cell responses to AZD1222 COVID-19 vaccine. Produced via immunoSEQ multiplex PCR; TCRdb's table is partial and in-frame only. The sample carries some 120,000 clones, approximately 90% recorded once. Note on this clone: No antigen is known for it.

Findings of the study overall: Females made up more of the donors, who were largely white British, and clonal diversity may have come out too low. Spike-wide coverage was observed for vaccine-associated CD4 TCRs, with dominant responses at 160-218 and 743-854. Nearly half of spike-specific TCRs reportedly go after variant regions that carry no mutations.

Per germline, CDR1 MNHNS and CDR2 SASEGT. The V end lost 2 bases, the J end lost 2 bases, and 15 bases lay between the germline ends. The CDR3 is 16 amino acids. The material was peripheral blood, obtained 28 days after the second dose of the MenACWY control vaccine. V usage is TRBV6-1 and J usage is TRBJ1-1; a weak D match, TRBD1 (6 bases). The TCR comes from an adult who received the MenACWY meningococcal vaccine as a control. CDR3 sequence reads: CASSENLGQLNTEAFF. CDR3 nucleotides: TGTGCCAGCAGTGAAAATTTAGGACAGCTCAACACTGAAGCTTTCTTT.